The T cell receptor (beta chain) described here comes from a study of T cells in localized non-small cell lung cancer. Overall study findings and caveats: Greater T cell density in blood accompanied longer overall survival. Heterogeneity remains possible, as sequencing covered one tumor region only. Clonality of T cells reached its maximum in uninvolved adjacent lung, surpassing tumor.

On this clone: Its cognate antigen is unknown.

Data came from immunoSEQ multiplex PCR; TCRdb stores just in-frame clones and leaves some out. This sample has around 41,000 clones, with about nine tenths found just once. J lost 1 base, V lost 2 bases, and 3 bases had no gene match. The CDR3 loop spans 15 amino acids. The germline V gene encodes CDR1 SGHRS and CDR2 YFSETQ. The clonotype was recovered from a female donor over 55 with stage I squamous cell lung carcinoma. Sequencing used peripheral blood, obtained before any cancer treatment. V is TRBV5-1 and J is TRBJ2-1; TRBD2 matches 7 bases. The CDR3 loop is CASSFLRESYNEQFF. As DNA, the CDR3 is TGCGCCAGCAGCTTTTTGCGGGAGTCCTACAATGAGCAGTTCTTC.